This TCR beta chain was recorded in a study of read filtering for tumor transcriptome and immune sequencing. From approximately 430 ng of RNA, a library with molecular barcoded alpha/delta and beta/gamma adaptors was made. TCRdb recomputed calls from the reads with MiXCR, one row per CDR3 protein. The data show 30,000 to 45,000 distinct CDR3 sequences, approximately 15% seen once. This clonotype came up many times. Its antigen is not identified. Regarding the study as a whole: Sorted CD138-negative bone marrow cells were not purified T cells. Correlation between methods rose after single-read clonotypes were removed.

The V and J ends lost 5 bases and 0 bases respectively, with 8 bases between them. This CDR3 contains 14 residues. Looked up from germline, CDR1 is SGHRS and CDR2 is YFSETQ. This sequence was found in a donor at least 40 years old with multiple myeloma. The genes are TRBV5-1 and TRBJ2-2; possibly TRBD2 for D (5 bases). The sequenced sample consisted of a population of CD138-negative cells sorted from bone marrow. The CDR3 protein is CASRRVANTGELFF. CDR3 nucleotides: TGCGCCAGCAGGAGGGTAGCGAACACCGGGGAGCTGTTTTTT.